The clone carrying this T cell receptor beta chain was detected ten times or more. What it binds is unknown. The CDR3 sequence is 14 residues long. Germline V gene data show CDR1 as MNHEY and CDR2 as SMNVEV (reference sequence). V dropped 5 bases and J dropped 5 bases, with 15 bases sitting between them. The data belong to a study of CD4+ T cells in melanoma. Sequenced by immunoSEQ multiplex PCR; TCRdb stores in-frame clones only, minus some. The repertoire has tens of thousands of clones, approximately 70% of them found once; the top ten carry around 5%. General study findings and limits: Reportedly, melanoma neoantigen-specific CD4+ T cells showed varied differentiation states. CD8+ T cell, macrophage and B cell function reportedly correlated with neoantigen-specific CD4+ T cells.

V usage is TRBV27 and J usage is TRBJ2-5; possibly TRBD1 or TRBD2 for D (5 bases each). The source is a human donor with melanoma. The sample taken for sequencing was tumor tissue. The CDR3 loop is CASSGLGVEETQYF. The CDR3 nucleotides are TGTGCCAGCAGTGGCCTGGGGGTGGAGGAGACCCAGTACTTC.